Below, 25 T cell receptor beta chains from the same sample are listed, as sequenced in a study of OX40 agonist ivuxolimab in advanced cancers. The repertoire was sequenced with immunoSEQ multiplex PCR; TCRdb's copy has only in-frame clones and lacks some. The data hold over 50,000 clones, with roughly 83% observed a single time. The sequences come from CD4+ or CD8+ T cells sorted from blood, collected in a trial of the OX40 agonist ivuxolimab. The receptors here all came from an adult with an advanced solid tumor such as melanoma, head and neck, liver or kidney cancer.

J is TRBJ2-6 and V is TRBV19, with TRBD1 as a possible D gene (5 bases). The CDR3 runs to 16 residues. Looked up from germline, CDR1 is LNHDA and CDR2 is SQIVND (reference sequence). V was clipped by 1 base and J by 4 bases, with 11 bases between them. CDR3 amino acids: CASSIGGRAGANVLTF. CDR3 bases: TGTGCCAGTAGTATAGGGGGCAGGGCCGGGGCCAACGTCCTGACTTTC.

The chain employs TRBV7-9 and TRBJ2-1; TRBD1 might be the D (6 bases). This CDR3 has 14 amino acids. Germline CDR1 and CDR2: SEHNR and FQNEAQ (reference sequence). V was clipped by 1 base and J by 4 bases, with 8 bases between them. CDR3 nucleotide sequence: TGTGCCAGCAGCTTAGGCACAGGGTACAATGAGCAGTTCTTC. It yields the protein CASSLGTGYNEQFF.

This chain uses TRBV4-1 with TRBJ1-4, with 9 bases lining up with TRBD1. V lost 0 bases to trimming and J lost 4 bases; unmatched junction nucleotides: 15. Germline V gene lookup returns CDR1 MGHRA and CDR2 YSYEKL. The CDR3 runs 20 residues. The CDR3 loop is CASSQDMGLGQGGGNEKLFF. As DNA, the CDR3 is TGCGCCAGCAGCCAAGATATGGGCTTGGGACAGGGTGGGGGTAATGAAAAACTGTTTTTT.

This rearrangement joins TRBV6-5 to TRBJ1-5; D is possibly TRBD1 (5 bases). The CDR3 spans 15 residues. The V gene lost 2 bases and the J gene lost 2 bases, with 10 bases spanning the gap. Germline CDR1 reads MNHEY; CDR2 reads SVGAGI. CDR3 in amino acids: CASSYRPRGNQPQHF. The CDR3 DNA reads as TGTGCCAGCAGTTACCGCCCCAGGGGCAATCAGCCCCAGCATTTT.

The chain is built from TRBV5-4 and TRBJ1-4; 10 positions agree with TRBD1. Germline CDR1 is SGHNT and CDR2 is YYREEE (reference sequence). The CDR3 is made up of 17 amino acids. V gave up 0 bases and J gave up 2 bases; unmatched junction bases: 4. CDR3 nucleotide sequence: TGTGCCAGCAGCTTGGTGACAGGGGGCGGCACTAATGAAAAACTGTTTTTT. Encoded protein: CASSLVTGGGTNEKLFF.

This sequence joins TRBV18 and TRBJ1-2; 10 nucleotides align to TRBD1. Germline lookup yields CDR1 KGHSH and CDR2 LQKENI. The trim removed 2 bases at V and 0 bases at J, leaving 3 bases unmatched. The CDR3 has 16 residues. The CDR3 DNA reads as TGTGCCAGCTCACCAAGGGGACAGGGGACTAACTATGGCTACACCTTC. Protein: CASSPRGQGTNYGYTF.

The chain uses TRBV5-1 and TRBJ1-1; D is uncertain. Germline V gives CDR1 SGHRS, CDR2 YFSETQ. Trimming took off 0 bases at V and 4 bases at J, with 7 bases between the two ends. The CDR3 totals 13 residues. The CDR3 sequence: CASSLGGGTEAFF. The CDR3 nucleotides are TGCGCCAGCAGCTTGGGGGGTGGCACTGAAGCTTTCTTT. The complete variable domain, with remaining parts taken from reference TRBV5-1 and TRBJ1-1, reads KAGVTQTPRYLIKTRGQQVTLSCSPISGHRSVSWYQQTPGQGLQFLFEYFSETQRNKGNFPGRFSGRQFSNSRSEMNVSTLELGDSALYLCASSLGGGTEAFFGQGTRLTVV.

The rearrangement uses TRBV9 and TRBJ2-3, with 9 bases identical to TRBD2. V lost 4 bases, J lost 4 bases, and 4 bases stayed unmatched. The CDR3 is made up of 14 amino acids. Per germline, CDR1 SGDLS and CDR2 YYNGEE. CDR3 amino acids: CASSPLAGADTQYF. The CDR3 region has the DNA TGTGCCAGCAGCCCCTTAGCGGGAGCAGATACGCAGTATTTT.

V usage is TRBV2 and J usage is TRBJ2-1; D is undetermined. This CDR3 contains 16 residues. The germline CDR1 and CDR2 sequences are SNHLY and FYNNEI. The V and J ends lost 5 bases and 8 bases respectively, with 22 bases between them. The CDR3 loop is CASSFATPLLRDEQFF. The CDR3 coding sequence is TGTGCCAGCAGTTTTGCGACTCCCCTTCTAAGAGATGAGCAGTTCTTC.

The rearrangement links TRBV5-1 to TRBJ2-5; 7 nucleotides line up with TRBD2. V trimming: 0 bases; J trimming: 5 bases; junction bases outside the gene matches: 4. CDR1 SGHRS and CDR2 YFSETQ come from the germline V gene. The CDR3 loop spans 14 amino acids. CDR3 bases: TGCGCCAGCAGCTTGGATCTGGGGGGGGAGACCCAGTACTTC. It codes for CASSLDLGGETQYF. The whole variable domain, remainder taken from reference TRBV5-1 and TRBJ2-5, is KAGVTQTPRYLIKTRGQQVTLSCSPISGHRSVSWYQQTPGQGLQFLFEYFSETQRNKGNFPGRFSGRQFSNSRSEMNVSTLELGDSALYLCASSLDLGGETQYFGPGTRLLVL.

The gene calls are TRBV4-1 and TRBJ2-2; no firm D call. The CDR3 length is 15 residues. CDR1 and CDR2 (germline): MGHRA, YSYEKL. Trimming stripped 4 bases from V and 1 base from J, with 10 bases between. The CDR3 spells CASSREQRNTGELFF. The CDR3 DNA is TGCGCCAGCAGCCGAGAACAGCGGAACACCGGGGAGCTGTTTTTT.

The gene calls are TRBV2 and TRBJ1-2; possibly TRBD1 for D (5 bases). Germline loops: CDR1 SNHLY, CDR2 FYNNEI. The V gene lost 0 bases and the J gene lost 2 bases, with 19 bases spanning the gap. This CDR3 has 18 residues. As DNA, the CDR3 is TGTGCCAGCAGTGAAGCGCAAAGTGGTGGGGCGCCCAACTATGGCTACACCTTC. Amino acids: CASSEAQSGGAPNYGYTF.

This clone was seen once. Here the CDR3 DNA reads TGTGCCAGCAGTTCAATCGCGGGTCAGCTGGTGAACACCGGGGAGCTGTTTTTT. As protein: CASSSIAGQLVNTGELFF. V is TRBV5-4 and J is TRBJ2-2; TRBD2 is a possible D gene (5 bases). V was trimmed by 5 bases and J by 1 base, leaving 21 bases between them. The germline V gene has CDR1 SGHNT and CDR2 YYREEE (reference sequence). The CDR3 covers 18 residues.

The J gene is TRBJ1-6, the V gene TRBV30, with a possible D match to TRBD1 (5 bases). The CDR3 is 16 amino acids. The V and J ends lost 3 bases and 0 bases respectively, with 12 bases between them. Germline V gene lookup returns CDR1 GTSNPN and CDR2 SVGIG (reference sequence). CDR3 in DNA: TGTGCCTGGAGCCATTCAGGGAGCTCCTATAATTCACCCCTCCACTTT. Protein sequence: CAWSHSGSSYNSPLHF.

This chain uses TRBV7-3 with TRBJ2-1, with 9 bases lining up with TRBD2. With 5 bases clipped from V and 6 bases from J, the junction kept 8 bases outside the gene matches. This CDR3 is built from 15 residues. Germline V gene data show CDR1 as SGHTA and CDR2 as FQGTGA. CDR3 loop: CASSPKAGGPNEQFF. The DNA for the CDR3 is TGTGCCAGCAGCCCGAAGGCGGGAGGGCCCAATGAGCAGTTCTTC.

The V and J genes are TRBV7-3 and TRBJ2-2; D gene unclear. CDR1 is SGHTA, CDR2 FQGTGA, per germline. The germline V and J ends were trimmed by 3 bases and 0 bases, with 2 bases remaining between them. The CDR3 length is 13 residues. This CDR3 reads CASSFTNTGELFF. The CDR3 coding sequence is TGTGCCAGCAGCTTTACGAACACCGGGGAGCTGTTTTTT. Supplemented by reference TRBV7-3 and TRBJ2-2, the full variable domain reads GAGVSQTPSNKVTEKGKYVELRCDPISGHTALYWYRQSLGQGPEFLIYFQGTGAADDSGLPNDRFFAVRPEGSVSTLKIQRTERGDSAVYLCASSFTNTGELFFGEGSRLTVL.

The rearrangement uses TRBV27 and TRBJ2-1; the match to TRBD2 covers 11 bases. The CDR3 extends over 19 amino acids. The germline V gene encodes CDR1 MNHEY and CDR2 SMNVEV (reference sequence). Trimming at V came to 1 base and at J to 0 bases, leaving 8 bases not matched to a gene. DNA of the CDR3: TGTGCCAGCAGTTTATGGGGACTAGCGGCTTTTAGCTCCTACAATGAGCAGTTCTTC. This gives the protein CASSLWGLAAFSSYNEQFF.

The chain employs TRBV10-2 and TRBJ2-1; TRBD1 matches 7 bases. After removal of 6 bases from V and 0 bases from J, the junction contained 5 bases not matched to a gene. The CDR3 is made up of 15 amino acids. Germline lookup yields CDR1 WSHSY and CDR2 SAAADI. The CDR3 sequence is CASSVDRSSYNEQFF. The CDR3 DNA follows: TGCGCCAGCAGCGTGGACAGGAGCTCCTACAATGAGCAGTTCTTC.

This chain links TRBV7-8 with TRBJ2-2; D unresolved. Germline CDR1 SGHVS, CDR2 FQNEAQ. This CDR3 comprises 14 residues. The V and J ends lost 8 bases and 0 bases respectively, with 10 bases between them. This CDR3 is CASPPRTNTGELFF. The CDR3 nucleotides read TGTGCCAGCCCCCCCCGAACGAACACCGGGGAGCTGTTTTTT.

The chain uses TRBV6-1 and TRBJ2-7; the match to TRBD1 covers 7 bases. The J segment lost 2 bases and the V segment lost 7 bases, leaving 5 bases of the junction unmatched. The V gene's germline CDR1 is MNHNS and CDR2 SASEGT. There are 13 residues in the CDR3. CDR3 sequence reads: CASTWTGTYEQYF. DNA for the CDR3: TGTGCCAGCACCTGGACAGGAACCTACGAGCAGTACTTC.

The chain carries TRBV5-1 and TRBJ2-7; D is possibly TRBD2 (5 bases). Germline V lookup: CDR1 SGHRS, CDR2 YFSETQ. V was trimmed by 2 bases and J by 5 bases, leaving 14 bases between them. This CDR3 comprises 14 residues. The CDR3 DNA follows: TGCGCCAGCAGCTTCCCCAGAAAGGGAGACGAGCAGTACTTC. This translates into CASSFPRKGDEQYF.

This chain connects TRBV5-4 to TRBJ1-1, with unresolved D. The CDR3 consists of 13 residues. The V end lost 1 base, the J end lost 3 bases, and 7 bases lay between the germline ends. Per germline, CDR1 SGHNT and CDR2 YYREEE (reference sequence). For the CDR3, the DNA is TGTGCCAGCAGCTTGCCAGCCGACACTGAAGCTTTCTTT. Amino acid sequence: CASSLPADTEAFF.

This clone was recorded once. V usage is TRBV7-8 and J usage is TRBJ2-7, with 10 bases that match TRBD1. Germline loops: CDR1 SGHVS, CDR2 FQNEAQ. With 1 base clipped from V and 4 bases from J, the junction kept 13 bases outside the gene matches. The CDR3 has 18 residues. In nucleotides, the CDR3 is TGTGCCAGCAGCTTAGGAACTGGGACAGGGGTTGGGGGATACGAGCAGTACTTC. Its translation: CASSLGTGTGVGGYEQYF.

V usage is TRBV4-2 and J usage is TRBJ1-4, with D tentatively TRBD1 (6 bases). Germline V lookup: CDR1 LGHNA, CDR2 YNFKEQ. V lost 0 bases, J lost 7 bases, and 15 bases lay in between. The CDR3 runs to 16 residues. This CDR3 is CASSQDSGAGVEKLFF. The CDR3 bases are TGTGCCAGCAGCCAAGATTCAGGCGCAGGGGTTGAAAAACTGTTTTTT.

This chain uses TRBV30 with TRBJ2-3; weak D call: TRBD1 (6 bases). V was clipped by 3 bases and J by 3 bases, with 13 bases between them. The germline V gene has CDR1 GTSNPN and CDR2 SVGIG (reference sequence). This CDR3 is built from 14 residues. CDR3 bases: TGTGCCTGGAGAGGGGGACAAGGTACAGATACGCAGTATTTT. It is translated as CAWRGGQGTDTQYF. Full variable domain (missing parts from reference TRBV30 and TRBJ2-3): SQTIHQWPATLVQPVGSPLSLECTVEGTSNPNLYWYRQAAGRGLQLLFYSVGIGQISSEVPQNLSASRPQDRQFILSSKKLLLSDSGFYLCAWRGGQGTDTQYFGPGTRLTVL.